The 9 T cell receptor beta chains listed next were all sequenced from one sample in a study of T cells after yellow fever vaccination. TCRdb recomputed calls from the 5' RACE reads with MiXCR, one row per CDR3 protein. This sample has 250,000 to 400,000 distinct CDR3 sequences, with approximately 4% found just once. The source was PBMCs, collected 15 days after the yellow fever booster vaccination. These receptors all come from a man younger than 30 who received the YFV17D yellow fever vaccine.

This chain connects TRBV10-3 to TRBJ1-5, with 8 bases matching TRBD1. The V and J ends lost 5 bases and 3 bases, in that order; junction bases with no gene match: 6. Germline CDR1 is ENHRY and CDR2 is SYGVKD. There are 15 residues in the CDR3. CDR3: CAISRTGSANQPQHF. CDR3 nucleotides: TGTGCCATCAGTCGGACAGGGAGCGCCAATCAGCCCCAGCATTTT.

The table lists this clonotype with many counts. The CDR3 coding sequence is TGTGCCATCAGTGCAATATCCTACGAGCAGTACTTC. Encoded protein: CAISAISYEQYF. The chain uses TRBV10-3 and TRBJ2-7; D uncertain. Germline V CDR1 and CDR2: ENHRY, SYGVKD. The CDR3 is 12 residues long. V lost 4 bases and J 1 base, leaving 5 bases between the germline ends.

This clonotype was seen ten or more times. The chain has TRBV6-1 and TRBJ1-2, with 8 bases that match TRBD1. J lost 4 bases, V lost 0 bases, and 7 bases had no gene match. The germline CDR1 and CDR2 sequences are MNHNS and SASEGT. The CDR3 length is 16 residues. The CDR3 protein is CASSEAAGGAGYGYTF. The DNA for the CDR3 is TGTGCCAGCAGTGAAGCGGCAGGGGGCGCGGGCTATGGCTACACCTTC.

This clonotype was observed many times. The chain has TRBV7-2 and TRBJ1-5; possible D gene TRBD1, 5 bases. The V and J ends lost 5 bases and 7 bases respectively, with 9 bases between them. The germline gives CDR1 SGHTA, CDR2 FQGNSA. There are 12 residues in the CDR3. CDR3: CASSDWGQPQHF. CDR3 coding DNA: TGTGCCAGCAGCGATTGGGGCCAGCCCCAGCATTTT.

This clonotype was counted ten times or more. This chain links TRBV7-2 with TRBJ2-1; TRBD1 is a possible D gene (6 bases). This CDR3 has 15 residues. The germline V gene has CDR1 SGHTA and CDR2 FQGNSA. V gave up 1 base and J gave up 2 bases, with 9 bases separating them. CDR3 sequence reads: CASSLDQGTYNEQFF. The CDR3 DNA is TGTGCCAGCAGCTTAGATCAGGGGACCTACAATGAGCAGTTCTTC.

This clonotype was detected only a few times. The gene calls are TRBV7-2 and TRBJ2-5; 7 nucleotides line up with TRBD2. The CDR3 consists of 17 residues. With 5 bases clipped from V and 4 bases from J, the junction kept 16 bases outside the gene matches. Germline loops: CDR1 SGHTA, CDR2 FQGNSA. The CDR3 spells CASSPIILAGFRETQYF. In DNA form, the CDR3 reads TGTGCCAGCAGCCCCATTATCTTAGCGGGCTTCCGAGAGACCCAGTACTTC.

This clonotype was seen ten or more times. This chain uses TRBV6-5 with TRBJ1-1, with D possibly TRBD1 on 5 matching bases. The V end was cut by 6 bases, the J end by 1 base, with 15 bases between. Germline assignment: CDR1 MNHEY and CDR2 SVGAGI. The CDR3 loop spans 15 amino acids. DNA for the CDR3: TGTGCCAGCAGCCCGGACATTACGAGGAACACTGAAGCTTTCTTT. Its translation is CASSPDITRNTEAFF.

This clonotype was counted at least ten times. V usage is TRBV7-2 and J usage is TRBJ2-7; D not resolved. The CDR3 consists of 13 residues. Trimming left V 6 bases short and J 2 bases short, with 11 bases between. CDR1 is SGHTA and CDR2 is FQGNSA in the germline V gene. CDR3 loop: CASRLKGTYEQYF. The CDR3 DNA is TGTGCCAGCAGGCTAAAAGGGACCTACGAGCAGTACTTC.

With regard to this clonotype: A read error may produce the germline difference seen at one junction end. The V gene is TRBV7-6, the J gene TRBJ2-7; 8 nucleotides align to TRBD2. CDR1 SGHVS and CDR2 FNYEAQ come from the germline V gene. The length of the CDR3 is 15 residues. CDR3 sequence (DNA): TGTGCCAGCACCTTAAACGGGGGGGATGTCTACGAGCAGTACTTC. As protein: CASTLNGGDVYEQYF. Filled out from reference TRBV7-6 and TRBJ2-7, the complete variable domain reads GAGVSQSPRYKVTKRGQDVALRCDPISGHVSLYWYRQALGQGPEFLTYFNYEAQQDKSGLPNDRFSAERPEGSISTLTIQRTEQRDSAMYRCASTLNGGDVYEQYFGPGTRLTVT.